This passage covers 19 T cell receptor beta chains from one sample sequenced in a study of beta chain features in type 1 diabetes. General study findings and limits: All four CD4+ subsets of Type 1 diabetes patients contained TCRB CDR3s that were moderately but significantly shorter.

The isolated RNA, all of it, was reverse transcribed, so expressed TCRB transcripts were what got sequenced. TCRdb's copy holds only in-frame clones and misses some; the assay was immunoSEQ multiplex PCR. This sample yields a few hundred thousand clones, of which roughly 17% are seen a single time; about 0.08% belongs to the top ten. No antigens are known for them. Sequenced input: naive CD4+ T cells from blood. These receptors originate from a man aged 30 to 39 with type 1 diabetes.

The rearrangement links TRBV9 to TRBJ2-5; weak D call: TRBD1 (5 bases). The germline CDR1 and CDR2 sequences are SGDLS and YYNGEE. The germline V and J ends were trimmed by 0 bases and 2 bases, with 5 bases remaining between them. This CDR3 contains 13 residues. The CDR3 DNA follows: TGTGCCAGCAGCGTAGACAGGCAAGAGACCCAGTACTTC. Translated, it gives CASSVDRQETQYF.

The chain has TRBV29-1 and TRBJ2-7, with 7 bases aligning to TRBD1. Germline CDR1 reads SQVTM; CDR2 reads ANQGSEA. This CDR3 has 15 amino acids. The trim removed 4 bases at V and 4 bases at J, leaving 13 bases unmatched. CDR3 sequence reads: CSVGGDRVRGYEQYF. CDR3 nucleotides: TGCAGCGTTGGGGGCGACAGGGTAAGGGGTTACGAGCAGTACTTC.

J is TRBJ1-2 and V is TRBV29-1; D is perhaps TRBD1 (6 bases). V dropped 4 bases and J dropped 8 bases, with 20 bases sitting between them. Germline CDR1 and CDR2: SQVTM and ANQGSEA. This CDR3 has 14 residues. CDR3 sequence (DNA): TGCAGCGTTGCCCGAGGGGGTGGCCGCCGAGGCTACACCTTC. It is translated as CSVARGGGRRGYTF.

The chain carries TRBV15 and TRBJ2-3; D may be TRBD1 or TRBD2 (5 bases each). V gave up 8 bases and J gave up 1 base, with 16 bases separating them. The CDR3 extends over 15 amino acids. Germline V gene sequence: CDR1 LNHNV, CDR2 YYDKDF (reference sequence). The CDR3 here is CATSPGASGTDTQYF. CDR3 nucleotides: TGTGCCACCTCCCCCGGGGCCAGCGGCACAGATACGCAGTATTTT.

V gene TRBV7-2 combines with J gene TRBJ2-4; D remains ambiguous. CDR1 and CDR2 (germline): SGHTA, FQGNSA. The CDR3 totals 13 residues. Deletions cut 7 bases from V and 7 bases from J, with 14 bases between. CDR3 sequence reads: CASTHPNLNIQYF. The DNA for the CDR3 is TGTGCCAGCACCCATCCGAACCTTAACATTCAGTACTTC.

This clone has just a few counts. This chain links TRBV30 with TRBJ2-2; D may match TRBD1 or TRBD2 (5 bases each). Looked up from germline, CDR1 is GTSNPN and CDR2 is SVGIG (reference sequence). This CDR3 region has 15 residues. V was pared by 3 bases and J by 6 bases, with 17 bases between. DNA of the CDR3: TGTGCCTGGAGCACGGGGCCATATATCTCCGGGGAGCTGTTTTTT. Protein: CAWSTGPYISGELFF. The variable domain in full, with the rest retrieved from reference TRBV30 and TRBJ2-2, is SQTIHQWPATLVQPVGSPLSLECTVEGTSNPNLYWYRQAAGRGLQLLFYSVGIGQISSEVPQNLSASRPQDRQFILSSKKLLLSDSGFYLCAWSTGPYISGELFFGEGSRLTVL.

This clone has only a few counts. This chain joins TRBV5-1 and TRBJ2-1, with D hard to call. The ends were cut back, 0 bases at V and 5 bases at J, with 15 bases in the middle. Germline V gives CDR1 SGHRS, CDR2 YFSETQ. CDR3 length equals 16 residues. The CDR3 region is CASSLDFGSLHNEQFF. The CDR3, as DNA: TGCGCCAGCAGCTTGGACTTTGGCAGTCTGCACAATGAGCAGTTCTTC.

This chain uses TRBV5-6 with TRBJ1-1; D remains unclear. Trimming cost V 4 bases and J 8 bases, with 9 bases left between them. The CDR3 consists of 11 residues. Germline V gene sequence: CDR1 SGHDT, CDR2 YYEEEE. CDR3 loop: CASSPPGEAFF. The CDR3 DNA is TGTGCCAGCAGCCCCCCTGGGGAAGCTTTCTTT.

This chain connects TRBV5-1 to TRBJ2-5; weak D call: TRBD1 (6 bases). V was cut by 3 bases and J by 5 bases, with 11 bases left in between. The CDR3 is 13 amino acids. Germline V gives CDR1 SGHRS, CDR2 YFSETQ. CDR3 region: CASSSPQGETQYF. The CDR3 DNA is TGCGCCAGCAGCTCCCCTCAGGGGGAGACCCAGTACTTC.

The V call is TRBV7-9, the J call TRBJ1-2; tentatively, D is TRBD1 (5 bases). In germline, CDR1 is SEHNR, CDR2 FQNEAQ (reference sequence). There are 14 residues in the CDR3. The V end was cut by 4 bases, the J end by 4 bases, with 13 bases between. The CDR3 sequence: CASSSSGTSYGYTF. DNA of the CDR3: TGTGCCAGCAGCTCATCGGGGACGAGCTATGGCTACACCTTC. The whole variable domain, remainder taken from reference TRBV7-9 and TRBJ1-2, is DTGVSQNPRHKITKRGQNVTFRCDPISEHNRLYWYRQTLGQGPEFLTYFQNEAQLEKSRLLSDRFSAERPKGSFSTLEIQRTEQGDSAMYLCASSSSGTSYGYTFGSGTRLTVV.

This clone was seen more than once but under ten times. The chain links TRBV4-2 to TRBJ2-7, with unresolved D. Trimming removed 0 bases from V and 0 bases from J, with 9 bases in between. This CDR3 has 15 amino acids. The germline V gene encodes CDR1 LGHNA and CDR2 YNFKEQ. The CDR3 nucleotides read TGTGCCAGCAGCCAAGAGGCCTCGGACTCCTACGAGCAGTACTTC. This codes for CASSQEASDSYEQYF.

The CDR3, as DNA: TGTGCCAGCAGCTTAGTCGGCGCGAACACCGGGGAGCTGTTTTTT. Translation gives CASSLVGANTGELFF. V and J are TRBV11-2 and TRBJ2-2; D is unclear. The CDR3 extends over 15 amino acids. V was shortened by 1 base and J by 0 bases, with 6 bases between the two germline ends. Per germline, CDR1 SGHAT and CDR2 FQNNGV.

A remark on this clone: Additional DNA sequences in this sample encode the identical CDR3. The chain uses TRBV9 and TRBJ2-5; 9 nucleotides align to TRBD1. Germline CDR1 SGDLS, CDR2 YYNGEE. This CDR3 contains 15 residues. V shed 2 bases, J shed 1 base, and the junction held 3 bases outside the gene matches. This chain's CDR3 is CASSVGTGSQETQYF. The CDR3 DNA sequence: TGTGCCAGCAGCGTCGGGACAGGGTCCCAAGAGACCCAGTACTTC.

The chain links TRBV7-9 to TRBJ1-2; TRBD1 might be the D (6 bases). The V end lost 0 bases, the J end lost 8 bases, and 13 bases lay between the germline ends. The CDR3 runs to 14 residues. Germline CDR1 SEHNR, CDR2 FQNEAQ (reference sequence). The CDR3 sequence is CASSLAHRAGGYTF. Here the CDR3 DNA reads TGTGCCAGCAGCTTAGCGCACAGGGCCGGAGGCTACACCTTC.

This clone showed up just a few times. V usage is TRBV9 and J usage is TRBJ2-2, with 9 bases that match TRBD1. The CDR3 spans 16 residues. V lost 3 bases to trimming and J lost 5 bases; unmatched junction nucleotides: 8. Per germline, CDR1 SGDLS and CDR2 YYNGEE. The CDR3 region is CASSALDRGPTGELFF. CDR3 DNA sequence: TGTGCCAGCAGCGCCCTGGACAGGGGCCCTACCGGGGAGCTGTTTTTT. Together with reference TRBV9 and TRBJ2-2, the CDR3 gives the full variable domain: DSGVTQTPKHLITATGQRVTLRCSPRSGDLSVYWYQQSLDQGLQFLIQYYNGEERAKGNILERFSAQQFPDLHSELNLSSLELGDSALYFCASSALDRGPTGELFFGEGSRLTVL.

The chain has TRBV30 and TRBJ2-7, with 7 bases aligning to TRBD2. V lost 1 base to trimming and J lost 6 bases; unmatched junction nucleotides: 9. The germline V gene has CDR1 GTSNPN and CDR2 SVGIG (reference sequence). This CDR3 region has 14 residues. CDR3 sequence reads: CAWSDPGTIGEQYF. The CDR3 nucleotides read TGTGCCTGGAGTGACCCCGGGACTATTGGCGAGCAGTACTTC. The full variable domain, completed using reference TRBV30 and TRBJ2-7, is SQTIHQWPATLVQPVGSPLSLECTVEGTSNPNLYWYRQAAGRGLQLLFYSVGIGQISSEVPQNLSASRPQDRQFILSSKKLLLSDSGFYLCAWSDPGTIGEQYFGPGTRLTVT.

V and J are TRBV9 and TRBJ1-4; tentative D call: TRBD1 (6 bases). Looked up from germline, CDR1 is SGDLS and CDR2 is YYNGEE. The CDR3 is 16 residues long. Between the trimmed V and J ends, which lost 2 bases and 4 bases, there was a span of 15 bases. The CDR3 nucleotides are TGTGCCAGCAGCGTCTCCCCTGGGGGCCTTAATGAAAAACTGTTTTTT. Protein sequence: CASSVSPGGLNEKLFF.

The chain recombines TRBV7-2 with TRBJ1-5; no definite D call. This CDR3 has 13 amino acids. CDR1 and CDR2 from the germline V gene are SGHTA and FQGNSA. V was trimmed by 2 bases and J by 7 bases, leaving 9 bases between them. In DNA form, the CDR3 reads TGTGCCAGCAGCTTATCGTTTCTGCAGCCCCAGCATTTT. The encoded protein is CASSLSFLQPQHF.

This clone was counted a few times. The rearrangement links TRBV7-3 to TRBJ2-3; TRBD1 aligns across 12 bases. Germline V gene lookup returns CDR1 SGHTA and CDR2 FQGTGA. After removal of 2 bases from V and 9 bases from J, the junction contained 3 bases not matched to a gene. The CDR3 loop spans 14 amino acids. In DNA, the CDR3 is TGTGCCAGCAGCTTATGGGGACAGGGGGCCACGCAGTATTTT. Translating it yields CASSLWGQGATQYF.